These T cell receptor beta chains were read from a single sample in a study of T cell repertoires in ileal Crohn's disease. Clones were read by immunoSEQ multiplex PCR, and TCRdb kept only the in-frame ones, dropping some. In the table there are thousands of clones, about 83% of which are singletons. Specimen: ileal tissue. These receptors all stem from an adult with Crohn's disease. Both conserved end residues are part of each CDR3. Fields, in order: CDR3 protein, V gene, J gene.

CASSTRTGGPYGYTF	TRBV6-5	TRBJ1-2
CASSVGPGELFF	TRBV9	TRBJ2-2
CASSASGQGLDGYTF	TRBV7-9	TRBJ1-2
CASTRLGTQYF	TRBV7-2	TRBJ2-3
CASKSSGRTSYEQYF	TRBV28	TRBJ2-7
CASSLGTGAHEQYF	TRBV7-9	TRBJ2-7
CASSPDRVFEKLFF	TRBV18	TRBJ1-4
CASSQGLARNTGELFF	TRBV9	TRBJ2-2
CASSWTSLTDTQYF	TRBV5-8	TRBJ2-3
CASSIAGVDTQYF	TRBV19	TRBJ2-3
CASSPWEGDEKLFF	TRBV7-9	TRBJ1-4
CASSLGLAADTQYF	TRBV11-2	TRBJ2-3
CATSRTRGEKLFF	TRBV15	TRBJ1-4
CASRFGRERVTDTQYF	TRBV5-1	TRBJ2-3
CASSLEQGQNSPLHF	TRBV5-1	TRBJ1-6
CASSGGGVQETQYF	TRBV28	TRBJ2-5
CASSLDRAETQYF	TRBV7-9	TRBJ2-5
CASGPGQGARETQYF	TRBV4-1	TRBJ2-5
CVRNSVVQRVYEQYF	TRBV7-5	TRBJ2-7
CASSWDRDNEQFF	TRBV10-1	TRBJ2-1
CASSYSQGRRAYEQYF	TRBV27	TRBJ2-7
CASSSGLAGGGTEQFF	TRBV11-3	TRBJ2-1
CASKTGGSYNEQFF	TRBV28	TRBJ2-1
CASSLPDRGGYGYTF	TRBV5-4	TRBJ1-2
CARSFVFGVNQPQHF	TRBV5-3	TRBJ1-5
CASSQYSGGGPETQYF	TRBV4-1	TRBJ2-5
CASSGEWVSTDTQYF	TRBV4-2	TRBJ2-3
CASGSSIRDGYTF	TRBV30	TRBJ1-2
CASYRTSGDPGTQYF	TRBV27	TRBJ2-5
CASSLATGGAGANVLTF	TRBV7-9	TRBJ2-6
CASGTIYEQYF	TRBV19	TRBJ2-7
CASSTGLAVNTGELFF	TRBV18	TRBJ2-2
CASSQEPGLAGVEQYF	TRBV4-1	TRBJ2-7
CSVVMDIQETQYF	TRBV29-1	TRBJ2-5
CASSRHRGGTDTQYF	TRBV4-1	TRBJ2-3
CAIGQAETQYF	TRBV10-3	TRBJ2-5
CASSILDSATEAFF	TRBV5-6	TRBJ1-1
CASRPLDNSYNEQFF	TRBV27	TRBJ2-1
CASSPYGSNNEQFF	TRBV18	TRBJ2-1
CASSVLASGSRGELFF	TRBV9	TRBJ2-2
CASSSGTARYGYTF	TRBV5-1	TRBJ1-2
CASRLQQNTEAFF	TRBV2	TRBJ1-1
CASRLSYSNQPQHF	TRBV19	TRBJ1-5
CAWSVRGTSTQYF	TRBV30	TRBJ2-5
CASSLGLVNYGYTF	TRBV28	TRBJ1-2
CASSLDRGGNQPQHF	TRBV28	TRBJ1-5
CSVVSLAGRTDTQYF	TRBV29-1	TRBJ2-3
CASSIVNSLETQYF	TRBV19	TRBJ2-5
CASSYGLYEQYF	TRBV5-5	TRBJ2-7
CASGSGTANYGYTF	TRBV6-6	TRBJ1-2
CASSQAGLAGAEQFF	TRBV4-2	TRBJ2-1
CASSPPIAVQQYF	TRBV12-1	TRBJ2-7